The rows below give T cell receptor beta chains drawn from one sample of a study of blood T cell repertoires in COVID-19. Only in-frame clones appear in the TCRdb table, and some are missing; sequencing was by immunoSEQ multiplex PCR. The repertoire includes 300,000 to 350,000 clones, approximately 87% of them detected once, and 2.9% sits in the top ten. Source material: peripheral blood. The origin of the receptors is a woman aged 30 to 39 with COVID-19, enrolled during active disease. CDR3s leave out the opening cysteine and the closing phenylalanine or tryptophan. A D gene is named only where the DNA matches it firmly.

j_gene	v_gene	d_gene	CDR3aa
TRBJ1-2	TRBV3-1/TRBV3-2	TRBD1	ASSRGQAPYGYT
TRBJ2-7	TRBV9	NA	ASSPAGAHDEQY
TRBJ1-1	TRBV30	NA	AWEPGGQGNTEAF
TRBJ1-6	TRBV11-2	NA	ASSLDLGSYNSPLH
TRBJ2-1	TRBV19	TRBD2	ASSIQGGRTNNEQF
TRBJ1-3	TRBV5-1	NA	ASSLTEPWRSGNTIY
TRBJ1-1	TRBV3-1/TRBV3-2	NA	ASRPTVRGTEAF
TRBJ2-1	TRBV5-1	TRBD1	ASSPTGTGARGEQF
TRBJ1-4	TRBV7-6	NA	ASSPLDTKNEKLF
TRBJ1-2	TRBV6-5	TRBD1	ASSQGQSDGYT
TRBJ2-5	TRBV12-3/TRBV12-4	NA	ASSATAPETQY
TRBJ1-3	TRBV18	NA	ASSPPASFIDSSGNTIY
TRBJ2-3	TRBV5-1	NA	ASGNGVSTDTQY
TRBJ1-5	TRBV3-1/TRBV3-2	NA	ASSQGLNQPQH
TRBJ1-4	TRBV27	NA	ASSLLEGNNEKLF
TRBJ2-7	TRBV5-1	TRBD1	ASSQPGQGAYEQY
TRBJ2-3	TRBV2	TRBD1	ASTLGQGSTDTQY
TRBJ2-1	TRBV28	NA	ASSGVVTEF
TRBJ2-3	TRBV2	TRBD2	ASTGLALTDTQY
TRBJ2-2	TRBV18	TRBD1	ASSPPHQGALSGELF
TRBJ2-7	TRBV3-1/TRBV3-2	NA	ASSHGLQTAEQY
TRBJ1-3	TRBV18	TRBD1	ASSPGQSGNTIY
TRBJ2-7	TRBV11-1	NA	ASSLAHRSSYEQY
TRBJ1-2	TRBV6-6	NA	ASISRDGYYGYT
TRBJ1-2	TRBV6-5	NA	ASRLNYGYT
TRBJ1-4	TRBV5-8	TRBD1	ASSSYGTGGEKLF
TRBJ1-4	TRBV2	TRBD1	ASKLDRGDEKLF
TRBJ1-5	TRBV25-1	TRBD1	ASSDGTGHQPQH
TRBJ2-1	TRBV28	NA	ASSLRGLNEQF
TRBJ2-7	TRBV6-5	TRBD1	ASSAGTGGYEQY
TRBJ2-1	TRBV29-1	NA	SAGLAFNEQF
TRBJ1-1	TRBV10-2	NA	ASKDWIGATEAF
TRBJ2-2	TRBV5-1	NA	ASSQTMNTGELF
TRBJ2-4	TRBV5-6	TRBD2	ASSLRLAGANIQY
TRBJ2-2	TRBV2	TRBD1	ASSLQGTDTGELF
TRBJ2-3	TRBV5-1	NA	ASSLAGSSTDTQY
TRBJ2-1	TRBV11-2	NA	ASSFQAGDAGPGNEQF
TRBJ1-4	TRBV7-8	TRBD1	ASSESRDRDTNEKLF
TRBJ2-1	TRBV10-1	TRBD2	ATRIGLAGGRVGNEQF
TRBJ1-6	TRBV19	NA	ASSPAENNSPLH
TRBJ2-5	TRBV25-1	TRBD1	ASSEYSKRTGRETQY
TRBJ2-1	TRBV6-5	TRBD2	ASSPLAGGLMEQF
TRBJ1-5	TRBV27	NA	ASSLSGGNQPQH
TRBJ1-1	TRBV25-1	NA	ASRGLTEGAF
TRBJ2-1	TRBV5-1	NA	ASSYGQSYNEQF
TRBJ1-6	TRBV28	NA	ASSSGSPNSPLH
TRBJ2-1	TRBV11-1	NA	ASTLGLEGEQF
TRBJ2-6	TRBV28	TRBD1	ASSFLWDRGYSGANVLT
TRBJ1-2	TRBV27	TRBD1	ASSSTRQGHGYT
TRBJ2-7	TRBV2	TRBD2	ATGLAGYEQY
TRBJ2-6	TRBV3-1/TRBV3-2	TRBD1	ASSRDRGSASGANVLT
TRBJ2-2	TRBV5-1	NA	ASSLAMEAGELF
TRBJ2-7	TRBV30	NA	ASQPGTSAYEQY
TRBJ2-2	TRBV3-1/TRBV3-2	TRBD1	ASSPGQGVVYTGELF
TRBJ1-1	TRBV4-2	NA	ASSQGRGLGAF